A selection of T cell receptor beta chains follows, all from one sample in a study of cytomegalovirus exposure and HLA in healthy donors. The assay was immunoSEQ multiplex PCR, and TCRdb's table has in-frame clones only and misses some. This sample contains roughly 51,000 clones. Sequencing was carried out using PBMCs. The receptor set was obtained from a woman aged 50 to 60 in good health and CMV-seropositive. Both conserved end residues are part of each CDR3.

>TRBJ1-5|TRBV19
CASSLGRGGNQPQHF
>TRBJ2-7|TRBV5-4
CASSVDSTHEQYF
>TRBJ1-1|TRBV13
CAIRQGGGWFPQNTEAFF
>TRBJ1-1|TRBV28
CASRPSGTGGTEAFF
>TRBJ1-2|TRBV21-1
CASSITTKANYGYTF
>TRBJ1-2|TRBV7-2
CASSSDRGQSYGYTF
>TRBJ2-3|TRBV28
CASHARGYYTDTQYF
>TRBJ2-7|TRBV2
CASRTGVEQYF
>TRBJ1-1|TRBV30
CAWSTGVGTEAFF
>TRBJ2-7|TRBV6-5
CASSYRDRLYEQYF
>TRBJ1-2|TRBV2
CASSGEGKGYGYTF
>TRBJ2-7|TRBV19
CASSISGQSYEQYF
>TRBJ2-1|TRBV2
CASSDPRGGDNEQFF
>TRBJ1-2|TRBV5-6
CASSVGQGAYYGYTF
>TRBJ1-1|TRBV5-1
CASSLAPGGAAEAFF
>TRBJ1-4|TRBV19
CASRKYREGNEKLFF